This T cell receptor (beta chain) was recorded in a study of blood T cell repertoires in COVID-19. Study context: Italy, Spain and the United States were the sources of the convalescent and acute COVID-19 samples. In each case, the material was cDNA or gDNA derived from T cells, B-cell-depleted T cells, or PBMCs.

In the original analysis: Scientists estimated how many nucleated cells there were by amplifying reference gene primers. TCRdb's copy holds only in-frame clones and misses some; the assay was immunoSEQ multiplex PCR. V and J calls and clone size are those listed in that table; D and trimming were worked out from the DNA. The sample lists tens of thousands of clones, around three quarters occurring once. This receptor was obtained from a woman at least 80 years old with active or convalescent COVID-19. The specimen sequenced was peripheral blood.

This CDR3 is CASSQDGTTNYGYTF. CDR3 coding DNA: TGCGCCAGCAGCCAAGACGGGACAACTAACTATGGCTACACCTTC. V usage is TRBV4-3 and J usage is TRBJ1-2, with D possibly matching TRBD1 (6 bases). Germline V gene data show CDR1 as LGHNA and CDR2 as YSLEER. V was clipped by 0 bases and J by 0 bases, with 8 bases between them. The CDR3 runs 15 residues.